The 28 T cell receptor beta chains below were found in one sample sequenced in a study of OX40 agonist ivuxolimab in advanced cancers. Measured with immunoSEQ multiplex PCR; TCRdb has only the in-frame clones, and not every one. This table has some 64,000 clones, about 92% appearing once. Material: CD4+ or CD8+ T cells sorted from blood, obtained in a trial of the OX40 agonist ivuxolimab. Receptors were obtained from an adult with an advanced solid tumor such as melanoma, head and neck, liver or kidney cancer.

This clone was counted a single time. V is TRBV19 and J is TRBJ2-1, with TRBD1 as a possible D gene (5 bases). The V and J ends lost 1 base and 9 bases respectively, with 16 bases between them. Germline CDR1 LNHDA, CDR2 SQIVND (reference sequence). This CDR3 is built from 15 residues. CDR3 DNA sequence: TGTGCCAGTAGTATAGGGCAGCCCCAGACAGTTGAGCAGTTCTTC. Its protein product is CASSIGQPQTVEQFF.

This chain uses TRBV6-5 with TRBJ2-4; D remains ambiguous. The CDR3 runs to 12 residues. Germline V lookup: CDR1 MNHEY, CDR2 SVGAGI. The V end was cut by 5 bases, the J end by 10 bases, with 12 bases between. The CDR3 here is CASSGSSPIQYF. As DNA, the CDR3 is TGTGCCAGCAGTGGTAGTAGCCCGATTCAGTACTTC.

This clone appeared a single time. CDR3 protein: CAWNWGEKLFF. CDR3 nucleotides: TGTGCCTGGAATTGGGGAGAAAAACTGTTTTTT. This chain links TRBV30 with TRBJ1-4; D gene ambiguous. This CDR3 is 11 amino acids long. Germline V CDR1 and CDR2: GTSNPN, SVGIG (reference sequence). Trimming pared 4 bases from V and 8 bases from J, leaving 8 bases between.

This chain uses TRBV7-8 with TRBJ2-1; 9 bases agree with TRBD2. This CDR3 has 15 residues. CDR1 SGHVS and CDR2 FQNEAQ come from the germline V gene. Trimming at V came to 1 base and at J to 6 bases, leaving 4 bases not matched to a gene. Here the CDR3 DNA reads TGTGCCAGCAGCTTAGTTAGCGGGGGCCCCAATGAGCAGTTCTTC. Encoded protein: CASSLVSGGPNEQFF.

This chain links TRBV28 with TRBJ1-3, with a possible D match to TRBD1 (5 bases). The germline gives CDR1 MDHEN, CDR2 SYDVKM. V lost 2 bases and J lost 1, with 9 bases in between. There are 15 residues in the CDR3. Here the CDR3 DNA reads TGTGCCAGCAGTTTAAGGGGAGCTTCTGGAAACACCATATATTTT. Encoded protein: CASSLRGASGNTIYF.

The chain uses TRBV19 and TRBJ1-5; 7 positions agree with TRBD1. The V segment lost 0 bases and the J segment 4 bases; nucleotides outside the gene matches: 3. The CDR3 is 15 amino acids. Germline assignment: CDR1 LNHDA and CDR2 SQIVND (reference sequence). In nucleotides, the CDR3 is TGTGCCAGTAGTATAGACCGACAGGGTAATCAGCCCCAGCATTTT. It specifies CASSIDRQGNQPQHF.

The chain recombines TRBV9 with TRBJ1-3; D gene ambiguous. This CDR3 is built from 11 residues. Trimming left V 3 bases short and J 3 bases short, with 1 base between. Germline CDR1 is SGDLS and CDR2 is YYNGEE. CDR3 region: CASSGGNTIYF. CDR3 nucleotides: TGTGCCAGCAGCGGTGGAAACACCATATATTTT. The full variable domain, in which reference TRBV9 and TRBJ1-3 provide the parts outside the CDR3, is DSGVTQTPKHLITATGQRVTLRCSPRSGDLSVYWYQQSLDQGLQFLIQYYNGEERAKGNILERFSAQQFPDLHSELNLSSLELGDSALYFCASSGGNTIYFGEGSWLTVV.

The CDR3 DNA reads TGCGCCAGCAGTGAGTCGAAAGACAGTTTTTTATGGTATAGCAATCAGCCCCAGCATTTT. This sequence encodes CASSESKDSFLWYSNQPQHF. This chain joins TRBV10-1 and TRBJ1-5, with D perhaps TRBD1 (5 bases). V gave up 0 bases and J gave up 0 bases, with 21 bases separating them. In germline, CDR1 is WNHNN, CDR2 SYGVQD (reference sequence). The CDR3 runs 20 residues.

The chain uses TRBV27 and TRBJ2-7; D gene unclear. This CDR3 spans 14 amino acids. The V end was cut by 0 bases, the J end by 2 bases, with 8 bases between. Germline-derived CDR1 and CDR2 are MNHEY and SMNVEV (reference sequence). CDR3 coding DNA: TGTGCCAGCAGTTTATCGCCCGACGCCTACGAGCAGTACTTC. It is translated as CASSLSPDAYEQYF.

This chain joins TRBV6-5 and TRBJ2-3; TRBD1 agrees at 8 bases. This CDR3 region has 14 residues. The germline V gene encodes CDR1 MNHEY and CDR2 SVGAGI. V dropped 5 bases and J dropped 1; count of bases not matched to a gene: 2. Written as DNA, the CDR3 is TGTGCCAGCAGTCCGGGACAGGGCACAGATACGCAGTATTTT. Its protein product is CASSPGQGTDTQYF.

V is TRBV9 and J is TRBJ2-1; no firm D call. This CDR3 has 15 amino acids. CDR1 is SGDLS and CDR2 is YYNGEE in the germline V gene. V was trimmed by 0 bases and J by 2 bases, leaving 9 bases between them. In DNA, the CDR3 is TGTGCCAGCAGCGTAGAAGGCGGTACCTACAATGAGCAGTTCTTC. It yields the protein CASSVEGGTYNEQFF.

The V and J genes are TRBV29-1 and TRBJ1-2; D might be TRBD1 (6 bases). Trimming took off 4 bases at V and 5 bases at J, with 11 bases between the two ends. The CDR3 covers 12 residues. CDR1 and CDR2 from the germline V gene are SQVTM and ANQGSEA. The CDR3 coding sequence is TGCAGCGTTGCAGCGACAGGTTATGGCTACACCTTC. It codes for CSVAATGYGYTF. The full variable domain, with the rest looked up from reference TRBV29-1 and TRBJ1-2, is SAVISQKPSRDICQRGTSLTIQCQVDSQVTMMFWYRQQPGQSLTLIATANQGSEATYESGFVIDKFPISRPNLTFSTLTVSNMSPEDSSIYLCSVAATGYGYTFGSGTRLTVV.

This sequence joins TRBV7-8 and TRBJ2-3, with 7 bases lining up with TRBD2. Trimming removed 1 base from V and 4 bases from J; junction bases left unmatched: 2. The germline CDR1 and CDR2 sequences are SGHVS and FQNEAQ. This CDR3 contains 14 residues. The CDR3 region is CASSLGGGPDTQYF. The CDR3 nucleotides read TGTGCCAGCAGCTTAGGGGGAGGGCCAGATACGCAGTATTTT.

The chain recombines TRBV7-3 with TRBJ2-3; 10 bases match TRBD1. This CDR3 is 16 amino acids long. From germline, CDR1 is SGHTA and CDR2 FQGTGA. Trimming at V came to 4 bases and at J to 1 base, leaving 5 bases not matched to a gene. The CDR3 nucleotides read TGTGCCAGCAGCTCTTACGGACAGGGGGGCACAGATACGCAGTATTTT. This codes for CASSSYGQGGTDTQYF.

The chain is built from TRBV28 and TRBJ2-7; 9 bases agree with TRBD2. The CDR3 is 13 amino acids. Germline V CDR1 and CDR2: MDHEN, SYDVKM. The junction had 3 bases not matched to a gene; V was cut back by 5 bases and J by 4 bases. The CDR3 reads CASSRLAVYEQYV. The CDR3 DNA is TGTGCCAGCAGTAGACTAGCGGTATACGAGCAGTACGTC.

The sample holds a few counts of this clone. This chain links TRBV10-3 with TRBJ1-1; TRBD1 agrees at 7 bases. CDR3 length equals 14 residues. Germline lookup yields CDR1 ENHRY and CDR2 SYGVKD. Germline trimming cut 6 bases from V and 1 base from J; bases unmatched to any gene: 5. The CDR3 DNA reads TGTGCCATCAGGACGGGACAGACGAACACTGAAGCTTTCTTT. It yields the protein CAIRTGQTNTEAFF.

The chain carries TRBV28 and TRBJ1-6, with D perhaps matching TRBD1 (5 bases). V dropped 4 bases and J dropped 4 bases, with 20 bases sitting between them. The CDR3 spans 18 residues. Germline V gene data show CDR1 as MDHEN and CDR2 as SYDVKM. CDR3: CASSSSTAGLKYNSPLHF. CDR3 nucleotides: TGTGCCAGCAGTTCCAGCACCGCAGGGTTAAAGTATAATTCACCCCTCCACTTT.

V and J are TRBV5-1 and TRBJ1-1; perhaps TRBD1 as D (6 bases). Trimming left V 2 bases short and J 1 base short, with 9 bases between. Per the germline V gene, CDR1 is SGHRS and CDR2 is YFSETQ. The CDR3 consists of 14 residues. The CDR3 DNA follows: TGCGCCAGCAGCTTAGCACAGGGGAACACTGAAGCTTTCTTT. Protein: CASSLAQGNTEAFF. The variable domain in full, completed from reference TRBV5-1 and TRBJ1-1, reads KAGVTQTPRYLIKTRGQQVTLSCSPISGHRSVSWYQQTPGQGLQFLFEYFSETQRNKGNFPGRFSGRQFSNSRSEMNVSTLELGDSALYLCASSLAQGNTEAFFGQGTRLTVV.

The chain couples TRBV29-1 to TRBJ1-1; D is possibly TRBD1 (5 bases). The CDR3 is 14 residues long. The germline V gene encodes CDR1 SQVTM and CDR2 ANQGSEA. The V gene lost 4 bases and the J gene lost 4 bases, with 16 bases spanning the gap. The CDR3 DNA reads TGCAGCGTTGGTTCAATGAGGGGAAGCACTGAAGCTTTCTTT. Translating gives CSVGSMRGSTEAFF.

The V call is TRBV4-3, the J call TRBJ2-1, with D uncertain. Germline V gene data show CDR1 as LGHNA and CDR2 as YSLEER. The CDR3 has 17 amino acids. Trimming shortened V by 3 bases and J by 1 base, and 16 bases separated the two germline ends. The CDR3 loop reads CASSQISFERSYNEQFF. The CDR3, as DNA: TGCGCCAGCAGCCAGATCTCTTTCGAGAGGTCCTACAATGAGCAGTTCTTC.

V usage is TRBV6-5 and J usage is TRBJ2-7, with D unclear. Trimming shortened V by 3 bases and J by 3 bases, and 9 bases separated the two germline ends. The CDR3 extends over 13 amino acids. CDR1 MNHEY and CDR2 SVGAGI come from the germline V gene. The CDR3 here is CASSYEDRYEQYF. CDR3 coding DNA: TGTGCCAGCAGTTATGAGGACCGCTACGAGCAGTACTTC.

The CDR3 DNA reads TGCAGTGGCCAGGGAGCTGAAAAACTGTTTTTT. Its translation is CSGQGAEKLFF. This chain connects TRBV20-1 to TRBJ1-4, with TRBD1 as a possible D gene (5 bases). The ends were cut back, 7 bases at V and 7 bases at J, with 10 bases in the middle. This CDR3 region has 11 residues. The germline V gene has CDR1 DFQATT and CDR2 SNEGSKA (reference sequence).

V gene TRBV7-8 combines with J gene TRBJ1-5, with D perhaps TRBD1 (5 bases). The length of the CDR3 is 15 residues. Trimming took off 5 bases at V and 0 bases at J, with 11 bases between the two ends. Germline V gene data show CDR1 as SGHVS and CDR2 as FQNEAQ. The CDR3 DNA reads TGTGCCAGCAGCCCTGCGGGACTTAGCAATCAGCCCCAGCATTTT. Protein: CASSPAGLSNQPQHF. Full variable domain (outside the CDR3, taken from reference TRBV7-8 and TRBJ1-5): GAGVSQSPRYKVAKRGQDVALRCDPISGHVSLFWYQQALGQGPEFLTYFQNEAQLDKSGLPSDRFFAERPEGSVSTLKIQRTQQEDSAVYLCASSPAGLSNQPQHFGDGTRLSIL.

A single count supports this clone. The rearrangement links TRBV30 to TRBJ2-1; 8 positions agree with TRBD2. CDR1 is GTSNPN and CDR2 is SVGIG in the germline V gene (reference sequence). The length of the CDR3 is 15 residues. J was trimmed by 3 bases and V by 0 bases; bases with no gene match: 4. CDR3 in DNA: TGTGCCTGGAGTGTTGGCGGGGGGTTCTACAATGAGCAGTTCTTC. Translating gives CAWSVGGGFYNEQFF.

This chain connects TRBV11-2 to TRBJ2-3; D tentatively fits TRBD1 or TRBD2 (5 bases each). The V gene's germline CDR1 is SGHAT and CDR2 FQNNGV. The CDR3 runs 13 residues. V was cut by 3 bases and J by 6 bases, with 10 bases left in between. In nucleotides, the CDR3 is TGTGCCAGCAGCTTTGGGACGGTGGATACGCAGTATTTT. It is translated as CASSFGTVDTQYF.

This chain connects TRBV27 to TRBJ2-3; no reliable D call. There are 13 residues in the CDR3. Germline V gene lookup returns CDR1 MNHEY and CDR2 SMNVEV (reference sequence). Trimming pared 7 bases from V and 6 bases from J, leaving 14 bases between. CDR3 sequence: CASKSYGGDTQYF. The CDR3 DNA sequence: TGTGCCAGCAAATCTTACGGCGGCGATACGCAGTATTTT.

The rearrangement links TRBV7-3 to TRBJ1-2; possibly TRBD1 for D (5 bases). Germline V gene lookup returns CDR1 SGHTA and CDR2 FQGTGA. The CDR3 runs 16 residues. V was clipped by 1 base and J by 4 bases, with 16 bases between them. DNA of the CDR3: TGTGCCAGCAGCTTAAATGTGGCGGGGCAGATCTATGGCTACACCTTC. Its translation is CASSLNVAGQIYGYTF.

As DNA, the CDR3 is TGTGCCAGCAGTGTCGACAGGGGGGACACCGGGGAGCTGTTTTTT. This translates into CASSVDRGDTGELFF. This sequence joins TRBV6-5 and TRBJ2-2, with TRBD1 matching over 9 bases. J gave up 3 bases and V 5 bases, and 4 bases lay outside the gene matches. CDR1 and CDR2 (germline): MNHEY, SVGAGI. The length of the CDR3 is 15 residues.